A single sample is the source of the 7 T cell receptor beta chains below, sequenced in a study of T cell responses to AZD1222 COVID-19 vaccine (dated by TCRdb to 2020 to 2022). Preparation of the library involved the immunoSEQ multiplex PCR assay. TCRdb took this table from immuneACCESS and kept in-frame rearrangements with V and J called. Such tables lack part of the clones; where checked against another copy, unresolved V genes explain under half of the gap, and the rest is unexplained. The sample records 100,000 to 150,000 clones, around 89% of which are singletons. The ten top clones hold about 1.6% of the sample. Explained via the paper, the time point label denotes: baseline before first vaccination. The sequencing used peripheral blood, collected on day 0 of AZD1222 vaccination. All receptors derive from an adult in good health.

This chain joins TRBV28 and TRBJ2-7, with no clear D. V gave up 10 bases and J gave up 7 bases, with 11 bases separating them. The V gene's germline CDR1 is MDHEN and CDR2 SYDVKM. The CDR3 consists of 10 residues. CDR3 sequence (DNA): TGTGCCATCCTGGGCGTGGAGCAGTACTTC. It translates to CAILGVEQYF.

The gene calls are TRBV19 and TRBJ2-7; a weak D match, TRBD1 (6 bases). Trimming took off 4 bases at V and 1 base at J, with 17 bases between the two ends. The CDR3 has 16 amino acids. Germline CDR1 is LNHDA and CDR2 is SQIVND (reference sequence). The CDR3 sequence: CASSSFEGVPSYEQYF. The CDR3 bases are TGTGCCAGTAGTAGCTTCGAGGGGGTACCTTCCTACGAGCAGTACTTC. Using reference TRBV19 and TRBJ2-7 for the parts outside the CDR3, the full variable domain is DGGITQSPKYLFRKEGQNVTLSCEQNLNHDAMYWYRQDPGQGLRLIYYSQIVNDFQKGDIAEGYSVSREKKESFPLTVTSAQKNPTAFYLCASSSFEGVPSYEQYFGPGTRLTVT.

There are a few counts of this clone. The CDR3 protein is CASSLDGGGTEAFF. CDR3 sequence (DNA): TGCGCCAGCAGCTTGGACGGGGGTGGGACTGAAGCTTTCTTT. The chain recombines TRBV5-1 with TRBJ1-1; weak D call: TRBD1 (5 bases). Trimming took 0 bases from V and 5 from J, leaving 11 bases between them. Looked up from germline, CDR1 is SGHRS and CDR2 is YFSETQ. The CDR3 has 14 residues.

CDR3 residues: CAISVRNYEQYF. In DNA form, the CDR3 reads TGTGCCATCAGTGTTAGGAACTACGAGCAGTACTTC. The chain carries TRBV10-3 and TRBJ2-7; no clear D. V lost 4 bases and J 3 bases, leaving 7 bases between the germline ends. The CDR3 covers 12 residues. Germline CDR1 and CDR2: ENHRY and SYGVKD.

This clone was seen a single time. V is TRBV25-1 and J is TRBJ2-6; TRBD1 agrees at 7 bases. The CDR3 is 18 residues long. V was clipped by 3 bases and J by 0 bases; unmatched bases: 8. The germline CDR1 and CDR2 sequences are MGHDK and SYGVNS. The CDR3 bases are TGTGCCAGCAGTGACCCGCGACAGGGTCCCTCTGGGGCCAACGTCCTGACTTTC. Translated: CASSDPRQGPSGANVLTF.

The CDR3 is CASRDWTVSNRTEAFF. CDR3 nucleotide sequence: TGCGCCAGCAGAGATTGGACAGTGTCTAATAGAACTGAAGCTTTCTTT. The rearrangement joins TRBV4-1 to TRBJ1-1; D is possibly TRBD1 (6 bases). CDR3 length: 16 amino acids. V lost 6 bases and J 5 bases, leaving 22 bases between the germline ends. Germline V CDR1 and CDR2: MGHRA, YSYEKL.

The chain carries TRBV2 and TRBJ2-7; weak D call: TRBD2 (5 bases). The ends were cut back, 7 bases at V and 2 bases at J, with 12 bases in the middle. Germline values: CDR1 SNHLY, CDR2 FYNNEI. CDR3 length equals 13 residues. Here the CDR3 DNA reads TGTGCCAGCACGCCCGGACTCCCCTACGAGCAGTACTTC. Amino acid sequence: CASTPGLPYEQYF.